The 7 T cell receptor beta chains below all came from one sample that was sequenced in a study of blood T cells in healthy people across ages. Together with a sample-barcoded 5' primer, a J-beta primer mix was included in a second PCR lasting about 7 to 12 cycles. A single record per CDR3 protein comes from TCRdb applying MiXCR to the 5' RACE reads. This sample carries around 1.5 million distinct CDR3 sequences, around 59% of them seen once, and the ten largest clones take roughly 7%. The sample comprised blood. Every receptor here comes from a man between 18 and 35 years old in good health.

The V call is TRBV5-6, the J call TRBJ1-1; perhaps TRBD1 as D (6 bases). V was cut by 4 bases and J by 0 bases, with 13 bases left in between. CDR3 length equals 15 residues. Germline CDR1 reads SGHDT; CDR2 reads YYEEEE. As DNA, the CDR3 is TGTGCCAGCAGCAACCCCGACAGGATGAACACTGAAGCTTTCTTT. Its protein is CASSNPDRMNTEAFF.

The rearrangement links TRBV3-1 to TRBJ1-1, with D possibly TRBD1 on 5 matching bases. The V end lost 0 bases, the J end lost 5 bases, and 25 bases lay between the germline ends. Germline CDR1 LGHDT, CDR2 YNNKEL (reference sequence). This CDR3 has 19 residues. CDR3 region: CASSQDMGITQGRETEAFF. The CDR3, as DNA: TGTGCCAGCAGCCAAGATATGGGGATAACGCAGGGCCGGGAGACTGAAGCTTTCTTT. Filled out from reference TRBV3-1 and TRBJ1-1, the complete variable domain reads DTAVSQTPKYLVTQMGNDKSIKCEQNLGHDTMYWYKQDSKKFLKIMFSYNNKELIINETVPNRFSPKSPDKAHLNLHINSLELGDSAVYFCASSQDMGITQGRETEAFFGQGTRLTVV.

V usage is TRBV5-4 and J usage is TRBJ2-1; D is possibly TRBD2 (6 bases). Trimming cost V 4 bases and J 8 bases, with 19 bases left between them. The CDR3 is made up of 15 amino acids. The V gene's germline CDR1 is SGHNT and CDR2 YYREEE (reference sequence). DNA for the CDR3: TGTGCCAGCAGCCGCCGTGGGGGGAGAGAGGATGAGCAGTTCTTC. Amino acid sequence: CASSRRGGREDEQFF.

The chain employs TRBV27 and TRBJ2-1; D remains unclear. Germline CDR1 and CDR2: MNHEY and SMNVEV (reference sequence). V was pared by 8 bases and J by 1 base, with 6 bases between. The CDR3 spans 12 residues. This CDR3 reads CASWGSYNEQFF. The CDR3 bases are TGTGCCAGCTGGGGTTCCTACAATGAGCAGTTCTTC.

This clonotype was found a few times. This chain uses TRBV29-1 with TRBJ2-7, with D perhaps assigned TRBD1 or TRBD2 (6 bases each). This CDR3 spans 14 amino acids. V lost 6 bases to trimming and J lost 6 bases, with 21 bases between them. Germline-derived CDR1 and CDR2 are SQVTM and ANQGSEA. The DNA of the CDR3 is TGCAGCGTGGCTATGGGGGGCGGCGCATCCGAGCAGTACTTC. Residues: CSVAMGGGASEQYF.

The CDR3 protein is CASSQDTLAGYHQFF. CDR3 nucleotides: TGTGCCAGCAGCCAAGATACCCTAGCGGGGTATCACCAGTTCTTC. The rearrangement joins TRBV3-1 to TRBJ2-1; 9 bases line up with TRBD2. The CDR3 extends over 15 amino acids. Looked up from germline, CDR1 is LGHDT and CDR2 is YNNKEL (reference sequence). Trimming took 0 bases from V and 13 from J; bases not matched to a gene: 10.

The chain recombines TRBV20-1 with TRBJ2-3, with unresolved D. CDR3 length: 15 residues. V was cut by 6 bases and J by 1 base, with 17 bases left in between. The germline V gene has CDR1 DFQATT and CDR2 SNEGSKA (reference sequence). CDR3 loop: CSAMGRPSGTDTQYF. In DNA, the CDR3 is TGCAGTGCCATGGGTCGGCCCTCGGGCACAGATACGCAGTATTTT.